This T cell receptor beta chain appears in the sequencing data of a study of beta chain features in type 1 diabetes. Study-wide findings and caveats: There was a moderate but significant shortening of TCRB CDR3s in all four CD4+ subsets of Type 1 diabetes patients. Any HLA effect on TCRB rearrangement was left unresolved by small sub-analyses. VDJ junctions in type 1 diabetes patients carried more deletions and fewer insertions. Compared to healthy donors, patients appeared to have naive, central memory and Treg TCRB repertoires that were more alike.

Sorted CD4+ subsets: naive, central memory, regulatory, stem cell-like memory (CD45RO/CCR7/CD25/CD127/CD95/CD27 panel). The CDR3 totals 15 residues. Per germline, CDR1 SGHNT and CDR2 YYREEE (reference sequence). Unmatched junction bases numbered 4, after V lost 4 bases and J lost 0 bases. Expressed TCRB transcripts were sequenced, since all the RNA that had been isolated was reverse transcribed. The data were produced by immunoSEQ multiplex PCR, yet TCRdb's version contains in-frame clones alone and is incomplete. Among approximately 160,000 clones listed, around a tenth were seen once. In the case of this clone: The antigen is unknown.

The genes are TRBV5-4 and TRBJ2-7; 10 positions match TRBD1. The sequenced sample was central memory CD4+ T cells from blood. The sequence was collected from a man in his thirties or forties with type 1 diabetes. The CDR3 DNA reads as TGTGCCAGCAGCGCCCGGGACAGGGGCTCCTACGAGCAGTACTTC. Encoded protein: CASSARDRGSYEQYF.